Each of the 13 T cell receptor beta chains below was sequenced from the same sample in a study of blood T cell repertoires in COVID-19. Assay used: immunoSEQ multiplex PCR; TCRdb lists only in-frame clones, some missing. The table lists under 200,000 clones, 86% of them singletons. The sequenced sample was peripheral blood. The receptor source for this set is a woman aged 60-75 years with COVID-19, enrolled during active disease.

The genes are TRBV30 and TRBJ1-5; maybe TRBD1 (6 bases). The V and J ends lost 7 bases and 0 bases respectively, with 13 bases between them. The germline V gene has CDR1 GTSNPN and CDR2 SVGIG (reference sequence). This CDR3 has 14 amino acids. CDR3 bases: TGTGCCTCCCCCAGGACAGTTAGCAATCAGCCCCAGCATTTT. It is translated as CASPRTVSNQPQHF.

The chain has TRBV4-3 and TRBJ2-7; 8 nucleotides agree with TRBD1. Per germline, CDR1 LGHNA and CDR2 YSLEER. The CDR3 is 14 amino acids. The junction had 6 bases not matched to a gene; V was cut back by 4 bases and J by 4 bases. DNA for the CDR3: TGCGCCAGCAGCCGAATGACAGGGGTTTACGAGCAGTACTTC. Its protein is CASSRMTGVYEQYF.

The chain recombines TRBV7-9 with TRBJ1-4; possible D gene TRBD1, 6 bases. The CDR3 has 16 residues. The V end was cut by 5 bases, the J end by 4 bases, with 17 bases between. Per the germline V gene, CDR1 is SEHNR and CDR2 is FQNEAQ (reference sequence). The CDR3 DNA reads as TGTGCCAGCAGCCCTAACACAGGGAGGGGTAATGAAAAACTGTTTTTT. It translates to CASSPNTGRGNEKLFF.

The genes are TRBV19 and TRBJ2-2; tentative D call: TRBD1 (7 bases). CDR1 LNHDA and CDR2 SQIVND come from the germline V gene (reference sequence). V lost 3 bases to trimming and J lost 6 bases, with 11 bases between them. The CDR3 consists of 14 residues. The CDR3 spells CASSIGGGAGELFF. The CDR3 nucleotides are TGTGCCAGTAGTATTGGAGGGGGCGCCGGGGAGCTGTTTTTT.

The V and J genes are TRBV27 and TRBJ1-3; the D is unclear. Trimming took 0 bases from V and 8 from J, leaving 11 bases between them. Germline V lookup: CDR1 MNHEY, CDR2 SMNVEV (reference sequence). The CDR3 spans 14 residues. CDR3 protein: CASSLSTGLDTIYF. CDR3 nucleotides: TGTGCCAGCAGTTTATCGACCGGGTTGGACACCATATATTTT.

The rearrangement uses TRBV12-3 or TRBV12-4 and TRBJ1-4; D unclear. The CDR3 spans 12 residues. V lost 9 bases and J 6 bases, leaving 11 bases between the germline ends. Here the CDR3 reads CASRGIYEKLFF. CDR3 nucleotide sequence: TGTGCCAGTCGAGGGATTTATGAAAAACTGTTTTTT.

This clone turned up a few times. V gene TRBV14 combines with J gene TRBJ1-1; no clear D. This CDR3 has 13 residues. Germline lookup yields CDR1 SGHDN and CDR2 FVKESK. V lost 0 bases, J lost 6 bases, and 8 bases lay in between. The CDR3 loop is CASSQDVNSEAFF. DNA for the CDR3: TGTGCCAGCAGCCAAGATGTAAACTCTGAAGCTTTCTTT.

This CDR3 reads CASSLVSGPTPQETQYF. The CDR3 DNA reads as TGTGCCAGCAGCTTAGTTAGCGGCCCCACCCCCCAAGAGACCCAGTACTTC. The chain recombines TRBV7-9 with TRBJ2-5, with D perhaps TRBD2 (6 bases). Trimming left V 1 base short and J 1 base short, with 16 bases between. The CDR3 has 17 residues. Germline V gene data show CDR1 as SEHNR and CDR2 as FQNEAQ (reference sequence). Complete variable domain (other parts from reference TRBV7-9 and TRBJ2-5): DTGVSQNPRHKITKRGQNVTFRCDPISEHNRLYWYRQTLGQGPEFLTYFQNEAQLEKSRLLSDRFSAERPKGSFSTLEIQRTEQGDSAMYLCASSLVSGPTPQETQYFGPGTRLLVL.

The rearrangement joins TRBV29-1 to TRBJ2-7; TRBD2 agrees at 12 bases. V lost 3 bases, J lost 7 bases, and 7 bases stayed unmatched. CDR3 length: 14 amino acids. The germline V gene encodes CDR1 SQVTM and CDR2 ANQGSEA. CDR3 in amino acids: CSVETLAGGGEQYF. The CDR3 nucleotides read TGCAGCGTTGAGACACTAGCGGGAGGTGGGGAGCAGTACTTC.

V is TRBV9 and J is TRBJ2-7; D not resolved. The V and J ends lost 3 bases and 1 base respectively, with 8 bases between them. CDR1 is SGDLS and CDR2 is YYNGEE in the germline V gene. CDR3 size: 13 residues. CDR3 in DNA: TGTGCCAGCAGCGCTCAGGTATCCTACGAGCAGTACTTC. It yields the protein CASSAQVSYEQYF.

V gene TRBV12-3 or TRBV12-4 combines with J gene TRBJ1-1; D remains ambiguous. The CDR3 is made up of 11 amino acids. V gave up 5 bases and J gave up 10 bases, with 11 bases separating them. CDR3 region: CASSPGIGAFF. CDR3 coding DNA: TGTGCCAGCAGTCCCGGGATAGGAGCTTTCTTT.

This clone was seen only once. The chain has TRBV6-4 and TRBJ2-1; 12 bases are a match to TRBD2. There are 15 residues in the CDR3. Germline trimming cut 7 bases from V and 2 bases from J; bases unmatched to any gene: 3. Germline CDR1 is MRHNA and CDR2 is SNTAGT. CDR3 in DNA: TGTGCCAGCATTTGGACTAGCGGGGCCTACAATGAGCAGTTCTTC. This translates into CASIWTSGAYNEQFF.

This chain uses TRBV9 with TRBJ1-3; TRBD1 matches 8 bases. This CDR3 has 14 residues. The germline V gene encodes CDR1 SGDLS and CDR2 YYNGEE. The trim removed 4 bases at V and 8 bases at J, leaving 8 bases unmatched. CDR3 nucleotide sequence: TGTGCCAGCAGCCCACGGACAGGGTTGGACACCATATATTTT. Translation: CASSPRTGLDTIYF.